Below are 6 T cell receptor beta chains sequenced from a single sample in a study of T cells in Graves' hyperthyroidism and ophthalmopathy. Authors of the study amplified TCR beta CDR3 regions from RNA transcripts. The HTBI primer set drove a first-round RT-PCR of the TCR CDR3. TCRdb reanalysed the multiplex PCR reads using MiXCR and keeps one entry per CDR3 protein. The sample consists of approximately 600,000 distinct CDR3 sequences, more than 20% of them appearing once. Sequencing was carried out using blood. The receptor source for this set is a young man with Graves' ophthalmopathy.

In this sample, this clonotype turned up many times. The chain has TRBV6-5 and TRBJ1-2; 7 bases are a match to TRBD1. Looked up from germline, CDR1 is MNHEY and CDR2 is SVGAGI. The CDR3 sequence is 15 residues long. The ends lost 2 bases at V and 5 bases at J; junction bases unmatched: 8. CDR3 nucleotide sequence: TGTGCCAGCAGTTACCGGGACAGTTACGGGTATGGCTACACCTTC. Residues: CASSYRDSYGYGYTF.

This clonotype was seen at least ten times. The gene calls are TRBV6-1 and TRBJ1-2; no definite D call. The CDR3 totals 16 residues. V was shortened by 2 bases and J by 8 bases, with 21 bases between the two germline ends. Germline V gives CDR1 MNHNS, CDR2 SASEGT. CDR3 residues: CASSESSSRGIRGYTF. In nucleotides, the CDR3 is TGTGCCAGCAGTGAATCGTCCTCTCGGGGAATCAGAGGCTACACCTTC.

This clonotype was seen many times. The rearrangement links TRBV29-1 to TRBJ2-7, with 13 bases lining up with TRBD2. Trimming took 6 bases from V and 4 from J; bases not matched to a gene: 6. This CDR3 comprises 14 residues. Germline CDR1 is SQVTM and CDR2 is ANQGSEA. The CDR3 nucleotides read TGCAGCGTGGGCGGGACTAGCGGGATTTACGAGCAGTACTTC. Translating gives CSVGGTSGIYEQYF.

This clonotype was counted many times. The chain recombines TRBV3-1 with TRBJ1-2; D uncertain. The CDR3 spans 18 residues. Germline V lookup: CDR1 LGHDT, CDR2 YNNKEL (reference sequence). Trimming took 0 bases from V and 5 from J, leaving 22 bases between them. The CDR3 is CASSQDLNGRGRIYGYTF. The CDR3 DNA reads TGTGCCAGCAGCCAAGACCTTAACGGACGGGGTAGGATTTATGGCTACACCTTC.

In its sample, this clonotype was seen a few times. With a much larger clone just one base away, this may be a read error. The chain employs TRBV27 and TRBJ1-1; 9 bases match TRBD1. CDR1 MNHEY and CDR2 SMNVEV come from the germline V gene (reference sequence). The CDR3 loop spans 15 amino acids. With V trimmed by 4 bases and J by 1 base, 4 bases remained unmatched. CDR3 sequence reads: CASSSLQGANTEAFF. CDR3 sequence (DNA): TGTGCCAGCAGTTCCCTACAGGGGGCGAACACTGAAGCTTTCTTT.

This rearrangement joins TRBV2 to TRBJ2-7; D unresolved. This CDR3 region has 12 residues. Germline V gene sequence: CDR1 SNHLY, CDR2 FYNNEI. The V end lost 7 bases, the J end lost 7 bases, and 14 bases lay between the germline ends. The CDR3 DNA reads as TGTGCCAGCACAACCCTTCGTGGGGAGCAGTACTTC. Protein product: CASTTLRGEQYF.